The rows below give T cell receptor beta chains drawn from one sample of a study of T cells in Graves' hyperthyroidism and ophthalmopathy. TCRdb reanalysed the multiplex PCR reads using MiXCR and keeps one entry per CDR3 protein. In the table there are approximately 530,000 distinct CDR3 sequences, 15% to 20% of which are singletons. Sequenced: blood. These receptors all stem from a woman in her late teens or twenties with Graves' hyperthyroidism. The CDR3 runs from the conserved cysteine through the conserved F or W. A D gene is named only where the DNA matches it firmly. Not all rows give a size; the values are once, few, many and, for expanded clones, a class.

j_gene: TRBJ2-7
abundance: .
v_gene: TRBV25-1
d_gene: TRBD2
CDR3nt: TGTGCCAGCAGCGGATCCGGGACTAGCGGGAGCTCCTACAATGAGCAGTACTTC
CDR3aa: CASSGSGTSGSSYNEQYF

j_gene: TRBJ1-5
abundance: few
v_gene: TRBV7-8
d_gene: TRBD1
CDR3nt: TGTGCCAGCAGCCGAGACAGGGGGATATTTAGCAATCAGCCCCAGCATTTT
CDR3aa: CASSRDRGIFSNQPQHF

j_gene: TRBJ1-2
abundance: few
v_gene: TRBV6-1
d_gene: TRBD1
CDR3nt: TGTGCCAGCAGTCCAGCTTCAGGGGGCGTAATTGATGGCTACACCTTC
CDR3aa: CASSPASGGVIDGYTF

j_gene: TRBJ1-1
abundance: few
v_gene: TRBV4-1
d_gene: TRBD1
CDR3nt: TGCGCCAGCAGCCAAGTGACAGGGCCCCCTGAAGCTTTCTTT
CDR3aa: CASSQVTGPPEAFF

j_gene: TRBJ2-1
abundance: many
v_gene: TRBV14
d_gene: .
CDR3nt: TGTGCCAGCAGCCGTAACCTGGTAAATGAGCAGTTCTTC
CDR3aa: CASSRNLVNEQFF

j_gene: TRBJ1-5
abundance: .
v_gene: TRBV29-1
d_gene: .
CDR3nt: TGCAGCGTGTCACCTAGATCCACAGATACGCAGCATTTT
CDR3aa: CSVSPRSTDTQHF

j_gene: TRBJ2-4
abundance: .
v_gene: TRBV5-4
d_gene: .
CDR3nt: TGTGCCAGCAGCCACCCTGATCGGGGGCGGGGAAACATTCAGTACTTC
CDR3aa: CASSHPDRGRGNIQYF

j_gene: TRBJ2-2
abundance: .
v_gene: TRBV20-1
d_gene: TRBD2
CDR3nt: TGCAGTGCTAGAGATCCCAGCGGGGTGAACACCGGGGAGCTGTTTTTT
CDR3aa: CSARDPSGVNTGELFF

j_gene: TRBJ2-2
abundance: few
v_gene: TRBV11-2
d_gene: TRBD2
CDR3nt: TGTGCCAGCAGCTTAGAGGGTGCGGGGGGGCCCACCGGGGAGCTGTTTTTT
CDR3aa: CASSLEGAGGPTGELFF

j_gene: TRBJ2-5
abundance: .
v_gene: TRBV14
d_gene: .
CDR3nt: TGTGCCAGCAGCCAGGCGTTTTGGACCCAGTACTTC
CDR3aa: CASSQAFWTQYF

j_gene: TRBJ1-4
abundance: .
v_gene: TRBV7-9
d_gene: .
CDR3nt: TGTGCCAGCAGCTTAATGCGGGACATAAATGAAAAACTGTTTTTT
CDR3aa: CASSLMRDINEKLFF

j_gene: TRBJ2-1
abundance: .
v_gene: TRBV7-2
d_gene: TRBD2
CDR3nt: TGTGCCAGCAGTAGAGGGGGGACTAGCGGGGGGCCGGGGGAGCAGTTCTTC
CDR3aa: CASSRGGTSGGPGEQFF

j_gene: TRBJ1-4
abundance: .
v_gene: TRBV14
d_gene: TRBD1
CDR3nt: TGTGCCAGCGGCCGTAACAGGGGGCAAACTAATGAAAAACTGTTTTTT
CDR3aa: CASGRNRGQTNEKLFF

j_gene: TRBJ2-5
abundance: .
v_gene: TRBV29-1
d_gene: TRBD2
CDR3nt: TGCAGCGTTGAAGATCCCCCCAGCGGGGACTTGGAGACCCAGTACTTC
CDR3aa: CSVEDPPSGDLETQYF

j_gene: TRBJ1-5
abundance: many
v_gene: TRBV20-1
d_gene: .
CDR3nt: TGCAGTGCTAGCGATATTGGAAGTGATAGCAATCAGCCCCAGCATTTT
CDR3aa: CSASDIGSDSNQPQHF

j_gene: TRBJ2-3
abundance: few
v_gene: TRBV9
d_gene: TRBD2
CDR3nt: TGTGCCAGCAGCGTAGCCCCCAGCGGGGGGGGAGATACGCAGTATTTT
CDR3aa: CASSVAPSGGGDTQYF

j_gene: TRBJ1-3
abundance: many
v_gene: TRBV12-3/TRBV12-4
d_gene: .
CDR3nt: TGTGCCAGCACCCTGGGCCGGGGGCACGGTGGAAACACCATATATTTT
CDR3aa: CASTLGRGHGGNTIYF

j_gene: TRBJ1-6
abundance: .
v_gene: TRBV19
d_gene: .
CDR3nt: TGTGCCAGTAAACAATCCAGGGTGAACGGGCCACCCCTCCACTTT
CDR3aa: CASKQSRVNGPPLHF

j_gene: TRBJ1-5
abundance: few
v_gene: TRBV11-2
d_gene: .
CDR3nt: TGTGCCAGCAGCGAGGTGGCGAGCAATCAGCCCCAGCATTTT
CDR3aa: CASSEVASNQPQHF

j_gene: TRBJ2-1
abundance: .
v_gene: TRBV6-9
d_gene: .
CDR3nt: TGTGCCAGCAGTTACCTCCCCTACGAGCAGTTCTTC
CDR3aa: CASSYLPYEQFF

j_gene: TRBJ2-1
abundance: .
v_gene: TRBV19
d_gene: .
CDR3nt: TGTGCCAGTAGTATAGGGGCTACAGGAGTTGACTCCTACAATGAGCAGTTCTTC
CDR3aa: CASSIGATGVDSYNEQFF

j_gene: TRBJ2-2
abundance: .
v_gene: TRBV12-5
d_gene: TRBD2
CDR3nt: TGTGCTAGTGGTTTGGCCTTGGGGGGGGTTAACACCGGGGAGCTGTTTTTT
CDR3aa: CASGLALGGVNTGELFF

j_gene: TRBJ2-5
abundance: many
v_gene: TRBV7-8
d_gene: .
CDR3nt: TGTGCCAGCAGCTTGGGGTCACTAGTATCATCGGAGACCCAGTACTTC
CDR3aa: CASSLGSLVSSETQYF

j_gene: TRBJ1-6
abundance: few
v_gene: TRBV15
d_gene: .
CDR3nt: TGTGCCACCAGCAGACGATCCGGGACCCGAGGGCATAATTCACCCCTCCACTTT
CDR3aa: CATSRRSGTRGHNSPLHF

j_gene: TRBJ2-5
abundance: many
v_gene: TRBV7-9
d_gene: TRBD2
CDR3nt: TGTGCCAGCAGCTCGAGGACTAGCGGGGGATTCCAAGAGACCCAGTACTTC
CDR3aa: CASSSRTSGGFQETQYF

j_gene: TRBJ2-3
abundance: .
v_gene: TRBV28
d_gene: .
CDR3nt: TGTGCCAGCAGTTTGGGCCCCCCGAGCCCTCTTAGCACAGATACGCAGTATTTT
CDR3aa: CASSLGPPSPLSTDTQYF

j_gene: TRBJ1-1
abundance: .
v_gene: TRBV7-9
d_gene: .
CDR3nt: TGTGCCAGCAGCTTATCCCCTACAGCTTTCTTT
CDR3aa: CASSLSPTAFF

j_gene: TRBJ2-5
abundance: many
v_gene: TRBV12-3/TRBV12-4
d_gene: .
CDR3nt: TGTGCCAGCAGTTTGGGGGAGTTGGAGACCCAGTACTTC
CDR3aa: CASSLGELETQYF

j_gene: TRBJ2-7
abundance: .
v_gene: TRBV11-2
d_gene: TRBD2
CDR3nt: TGTGCCAGCAGCTTATCGGGACTAGCGGGAGGCGAGCAGTACTTC
CDR3aa: CASSLSGLAGGEQYF

j_gene: TRBJ2-2
abundance: few
v_gene: TRBV12-5
d_gene: .
CDR3nt: TGTGCTAGTGGTCCTCCAGGCCCCACCGGCACCGGGGAGCTGTTTTTT
CDR3aa: CASGPPGPTGTGELFF

j_gene: TRBJ2-1
abundance: few
v_gene: TRBV20-1
d_gene: .
CDR3nt: TGCAGTGCTAGTTGGGGGACCTCAGAGGGTGAGCAGTTCTTC
CDR3aa: CSASWGTSEGEQFF

j_gene: TRBJ2-2
abundance: few
v_gene: TRBV7-2
d_gene: .
CDR3nt: TGTGCCAGCAGCCAAGAGCCAGGAAGGTCCGGGGAGCTGTTTTTT
CDR3aa: CASSQEPGRSGELFF

j_gene: TRBJ2-3
abundance: .
v_gene: TRBV20-1
d_gene: .
CDR3nt: TGCAGTGCTAGTGTCTTTAGGAAGGGCGGCACAGATACGCAGTATTTT
CDR3aa: CSASVFRKGGTDTQYF

j_gene: TRBJ1-1
abundance: .
v_gene: TRBV19
d_gene: .
CDR3nt: TGTGCCAGTAGTATGGGGGGGGGCACCACTGAAGCTTTCTTT
CDR3aa: CASSMGGGTTEAFF

j_gene: TRBJ2-1
abundance: .
v_gene: TRBV6-1
d_gene: TRBD2
CDR3nt: TGTGCCAGCAGTCCCCTAGCGGGAGAACCGTTCTTC
CDR3aa: CASSPLAGEPFF

j_gene: TRBJ2-7
abundance: .
v_gene: TRBV29-1
d_gene: .
CDR3nt: TGCAGCGGGGGACACGGTTACGAGCAGTACTTC
CDR3aa: CSGGHGYEQYF

j_gene: TRBJ1-2
abundance: .
v_gene: TRBV15
d_gene: TRBD1
CDR3nt: TGTACCACCAGCAGTCCCGGGACAGAAGAATCCTATGGCTACACCTTC
CDR3aa: CTTSSPGTEESYGYTF

j_gene: TRBJ1-1
abundance: .
v_gene: TRBV2
d_gene: TRBD1
CDR3nt: TGTGCCAGCAGTGTCCCGGGACAGGGGGTTGGGGGCCCACAAAACACTGAAGCTTTCTTT
CDR3aa: CASSVPGQGVGGPQNTEAFF

j_gene: TRBJ1-1
abundance: many
v_gene: TRBV12-3/TRBV12-4
d_gene: .
CDR3nt: TGTGCCAGCAGTTTAACGAGAGTGAACACTGAAGCTTTCTTT
CDR3aa: CASSLTRVNTEAFF

j_gene: TRBJ2-4
abundance: few
v_gene: TRBV12-3/TRBV12-4
d_gene: .
CDR3nt: TGTGCCAGCAGCCCCGTGGAAGGGTTAGTCGCGGACATTCAGTACTTC
CDR3aa: CASSPVEGLVADIQYF

j_gene: TRBJ2-1
abundance: many
v_gene: TRBV27
d_gene: .
CDR3nt: TGTGCCAGCAGTTTTGTCAGGGACTACAATGAGCAGTTCTTC
CDR3aa: CASSFVRDYNEQFF

j_gene: TRBJ2-1
abundance: many
v_gene: TRBV2
d_gene: .
CDR3nt: TGTGCCAGCAGAATGTACGAGTACAATGAGCAGTTCTTC
CDR3aa: CASRMYEYNEQFF

j_gene: TRBJ1-5
abundance: many
v_gene: TRBV12-3/TRBV12-4
d_gene: .
CDR3nt: TGTGCCAGCAGTTTAGGGGGGAGGTATAGCAATCAGCCCCAGCATTTT
CDR3aa: CASSLGGRYSNQPQHF

j_gene: TRBJ1-1
abundance: many
v_gene: TRBV6-5
d_gene: .
CDR3nt: TGTGCCAGCAACTTACCTCGGGGTGGTGCCACTGAAGCTTTCTTT
CDR3aa: CASNLPRGGATEAFF

j_gene: TRBJ2-2
abundance: few
v_gene: TRBV11-2
d_gene: TRBD1
CDR3nt: TGTGCCAGCAGCTCCGGGACAGGGGGCGGCACCGGGGAGCTGTTTTTT
CDR3aa: CASSSGTGGGTGELFF

j_gene: TRBJ2-1
abundance: many
v_gene: TRBV6-5
d_gene: TRBD1
CDR3nt: TGTGCCAGCAGTTACTTAACTAATCGGATAATGTCCGGGACAGGGCCTGGAAATGAGCAGTTCTTC
CDR3aa: CASSYLTNRIMSGTGPGNEQFF

j_gene: TRBJ1-4
abundance: .
v_gene: TRBV10-3
d_gene: .
CDR3nt: TGTGCCATCAGTGAGCCCCGACGTCGGAGAGATAATGAAAAACTGTTTTTT
CDR3aa: CAISEPRRRRDNEKLFF

j_gene: TRBJ1-6
abundance: .
v_gene: TRBV4-1
d_gene: TRBD1
CDR3nt: TGCGCCAGCAGCCAACCCAGACAGGGTTGGAATTCACCCCTCCACTTT
CDR3aa: CASSQPRQGWNSPLHF

j_gene: TRBJ2-7
abundance: few
v_gene: TRBV7-9
d_gene: .
CDR3nt: TGTGCCAGCAGCCGGGGGAGCACCGGGACAAACCCCTACGAGCAGTACTTC
CDR3aa: CASSRGSTGTNPYEQYF

j_gene: TRBJ2-7
abundance: many
v_gene: TRBV2
d_gene: .
CDR3nt: TGTGCCAGCAGTGAAAACGGTCCCTACGAGCAGTACTTC
CDR3aa: CASSENGPYEQYF

j_gene: TRBJ2-1
abundance: .
v_gene: TRBV3-1
d_gene: .
CDR3nt: TGTGCCAGCAGCCAAGAACTACTATTCTCCTACAATGAGCAGTTCTTC
CDR3aa: CASSQELLFSYNEQFF

j_gene: TRBJ2-7
abundance: few
v_gene: TRBV6-1
d_gene: TRBD2
CDR3nt: TGTGCCGGCGGTCGCGGGAGGGTCTACGAGCAGTACTTC
CDR3aa: CAGGRGRVYEQYF

j_gene: TRBJ1-2
abundance: .
v_gene: TRBV25-1
d_gene: .
CDR3nt: TGTGCCAGCAGTGCGACCGGTTGGGGGACTCACTATGGCTACACCTTC
CDR3aa: CASSATGWGTHYGYTF

j_gene: TRBJ2-7
abundance: .
v_gene: TRBV7-2
d_gene: .
CDR3nt: TGTGCCAGCACCCAGGGAGGCTACGAGCAGTACTTC
CDR3aa: CASTQGGYEQYF

j_gene: TRBJ1-3
abundance: many
v_gene: TRBV2
d_gene: .
CDR3nt: TGTGCCAGCAGTCTAACAGACAGCTCTGGAAACACCATATATTTT
CDR3aa: CASSLTDSSGNTIYF